The entry below describes one TCR beta chain. The data are from a study of blood T cell repertoires in COVID-19. Some clones are missing from TCRdb's copy, which holds only in-frame ones; the method was immunoSEQ multiplex PCR. The data contain hundreds of thousands of clones, around 90% of them singletons. The sample was PBMCs or T cells enriched from blood (not recorded which). The receptor's source is a woman in her thirties who had recovered from COVID-19.

CDR3 nucleotide sequence: TGTGCCATCCCCGGACAGGGAGGAACTCAGCCCCAGCATTTT. Protein: CAIPGQGGTQPQHF. The chain couples TRBV5-8 to TRBJ1-5, with 8 bases lining up with TRBD1. CDR3 length equals 14 residues. The germline V gene encodes CDR1 SGHTS and CDR2 YDEGEE. The junction had 11 bases not matched to a gene; V was cut back by 9 bases and J by 6 bases.